The 23 T cell receptor beta chains listed next were all sequenced from one sample in a study of cytomegalovirus exposure and HLA in healthy donors. PCR primers comprised 60 Vbeta and 13 Jbeta primers. The repertoire was sequenced with immunoSEQ multiplex PCR; TCRdb's copy has only in-frame clones and lacks some. This sample has about 180,000 clones, with more than 75% found just once. Input material: PBMCs. Receptors were obtained from a woman under 40 in good health and CMV-seropositive.

The rearrangement links TRBV7-3 to TRBJ2-3, with 8 bases that match TRBD2. V lost 5 bases, J lost 6 bases, and 4 bases stayed unmatched. The CDR3 covers 13 residues. The V gene's germline CDR1 is SGHTA and CDR2 FQGTGA. The CDR3 reads CASSPPGGDTQYF. The CDR3 DNA sequence: TGTGCCAGCAGCCCACCGGGGGGGGATACGCAGTATTTT. The full variable domain, in which reference TRBV7-3 and TRBJ2-3 provide the parts outside the CDR3, is GAGVSQTPSNKVTEKGKYVELRCDPISGHTALYWYRQSLGQGPEFLIYFQGTGAADDSGLPNDRFFAVRPEGSVSTLKIQRTERGDSAVYLCASSPPGGDTQYFGPGTRLTVL.

The chain couples TRBV7-3 to TRBJ1-2; D is possibly TRBD1 (5 bases). V shed 1 base and J shed 5 bases, with 8 bases lying between them. CDR1 is SGHTA, CDR2 FQGTGA, per germline. The CDR3 runs 13 residues. The DNA for the CDR3 is TGTGCCAGCAGCTTAAGCTCAGGGTATGGCTACACCTTC. It translates to CASSLSSGYGYTF.

The CDR3 bases are TGTGCCTGGAGTGTTTTTGAGAGGAAAGGAAACACCATATATTTT. Encoded protein: CAWSVFERKGNTIYF. The chain recombines TRBV30 with TRBJ1-3, with no clear D. The CDR3 sequence is 15 residues long. Germline assignment: CDR1 GTSNPN and CDR2 SVGIG (reference sequence). V lost 0 bases, J lost 4 bases, and 13 bases lay in between. Together with reference TRBV30 and TRBJ1-3, the CDR3 gives the full variable domain: SQTIHQWPATLVQPVGSPLSLECTVEGTSNPNLYWYRQAAGRGLQLLFYSVGIGQISSEVPQNLSASRPQDRQFILSSKKLLLSDSGFYLCAWSVFERKGNTIYFGEGSWLTVV.

On this clone: The junction shows a germline mismatch at one end, possibly a read error. The rearrangement joins TRBV7-2 to TRBJ1-5; TRBD1 matches 7 bases. This CDR3 region has 14 residues. Germline assignment: CDR1 SGHTA and CDR2 FQGNSA. CDR3 sequence (DNA): TGTGCCAGCAGTAAGGGGGCCTACAATCGGCCCCAGCATTTT. It translates to CASSKGAYNRPQHF.

V and J are TRBV28 and TRBJ1-4, with 9 bases matching TRBD1. The trim removed 5 bases at V and 1 base at J, leaving 2 bases unmatched. Per the germline V gene, CDR1 is MDHEN and CDR2 is SYDVKM. The CDR3 contains 15 residues. CDR3 protein: CASSQGQGTNEKLFF. CDR3 coding DNA: TGTGCCAGCAGTCAGGGACAGGGAACTAATGAAAAACTGTTTTTT.

The V gene is TRBV19, the J gene TRBJ2-4; perhaps TRBD1 as D (6 bases). V lost 8 bases, J lost 16 bases, and 15 bases lay in between. Germline CDR1 and CDR2: LNHDA and SQIVND (reference sequence). The CDR3 contains 10 residues. CDR3 sequence reads: CASGYGQHYF. The CDR3 region has the DNA TGTGCCAGTGGTTATGGACAGCATTACTTC.

CDR3 sequence reads: CASSLGRGTYEQYF. The CDR3 DNA follows: TGTGCCAGCAGCTTAGGCAGGGGAACCTACGAGCAGTACTTC. The rearrangement uses TRBV11-1 and TRBJ2-7, with D perhaps TRBD1 (6 bases). Germline CDR1 is SGHAT and CDR2 is FQDESV (reference sequence). This CDR3 comprises 14 residues. V lost 1 base, J lost 2 bases, and 9 bases lay in between.

This clone was observed once. The chain employs TRBV30 and TRBJ2-7; 7 bases agree with TRBD1. Germline CDR1 reads GTSNPN; CDR2 reads SVGIG (reference sequence). The CDR3 runs 13 residues. V lost 3 bases to trimming and J lost 3 bases; unmatched junction nucleotides: 5. The CDR3 reads CAWRMTGLYEQYF. In DNA, the CDR3 is TGTGCCTGGAGGATGACAGGGCTCTACGAGCAGTACTTC.

The chain's CDR3 is CASSIRGTAAYGYTF. In DNA, the CDR3 is TGTGCCAGTAGTATTCGTGGGACAGCTGCCTATGGCTACACCTTC. This chain joins TRBV19 and TRBJ1-2, with 7 bases fitting TRBD1. Unmatched junction bases numbered 8, after V lost 3 bases and J lost 4 bases. This CDR3 spans 15 amino acids. Germline values: CDR1 LNHDA, CDR2 SQIVND (reference sequence).

The gene calls are TRBV2 and TRBJ1-1; D not resolved. In germline, CDR1 is SNHLY, CDR2 FYNNEI. The V gene lost 0 bases and the J gene lost 1 base, with 6 bases spanning the gap. The CDR3 is 14 amino acids. CDR3 amino acids: CASSEAGKNTEAFF. The CDR3 coding sequence is TGTGCCAGCAGTGAAGCTGGCAAGAACACTGAAGCTTTCTTT.

The V gene is TRBV7-9, the J gene TRBJ1-2; unclear D gene. This CDR3 comprises 13 residues. V was cut by 5 bases and J by 6 bases, with 13 bases left in between. The germline CDR1 and CDR2 sequences are SEHNR and FQNEAQ (reference sequence). The CDR3 DNA reads as TGTGCCAGCAGCGATGGTCCACGGGATGGCTACACCTTC. Its protein is CASSDGPRDGYTF.

The V and J genes are TRBV5-1 and TRBJ1-1; 10 bases map to TRBD1. Germline V CDR1 and CDR2: SGHRS, YFSETQ. V lost 1 base and J lost 5; bases outside the gene matches: 5. There are 15 residues in the CDR3. The CDR3 DNA reads as TGCGCCAGCAGCTTGTGGACAGGGGGAGGAACTGAAGCTTTCTTT. It yields the protein CASSLWTGGGTEAFF.

The CDR3 loop reads CASTPRDRVNSPLHF. The DNA for the CDR3 is TGTGCCAGCACCCCCCGGGACAGGGTTAATTCACCCCTCCACTTT. This chain connects TRBV6-6 to TRBJ1-6; 9 nucleotides agree with TRBD1. The germline V gene encodes CDR1 MNHNY and CDR2 SVGAGI (reference sequence). V was pared by 7 bases and J by 6 bases, with 7 bases of the junction left unmatched. CDR3 length equals 15 residues.

The chain employs TRBV10-3 and TRBJ1-3; possible D gene TRBD1, 6 bases. Trimming took off 4 bases at V and 4 bases at J, with 11 bases between the two ends. The CDR3 runs to 14 residues. Germline CDR1 is ENHRY and CDR2 is SYGVKD. DNA for the CDR3: TGTGCCATCAGTGCGGGTCAGGGGGGAAACACCATATATTTT. Its protein is CAISAGQGGNTIYF.

The chain uses TRBV7-8 and TRBJ2-3; a weak D match, TRBD1 (6 bases). V was shortened by 4 bases and J by 3 bases, with 17 bases between the two germline ends. This CDR3 contains 16 residues. The germline gives CDR1 SGHVS, CDR2 FQNEAQ. CDR3 in DNA: TGTGCCAGCAGCTATCGTCCAGGGCAGGGGACAGATACGCAGTATTTT. Its translation is CASSYRPGQGTDTQYF.

The chain recombines TRBV7-9 with TRBJ2-3; 8 bases align to TRBD2. Germline CDR1 SEHNR, CDR2 FQNEAQ (reference sequence). CDR3 length: 16 residues. The V gene end was trimmed by 1 base and the J gene end by 2 bases; junction bases not matched to a gene: 5. CDR3 residues: CASSLGVSGVTDTQYF. The CDR3 DNA sequence: TGTGCCAGCAGCTTAGGAGTTAGCGGGGTCACAGATACGCAGTATTTT.

The rearrangement uses TRBV19 and TRBJ1-3; D not certain. CDR3 size: 15 residues. Trimming removed 6 bases from V and 3 bases from J, with 15 bases in between. The germline gives CDR1 LNHDA, CDR2 SQIVND (reference sequence). The CDR3 bases are TGTGCCAGTAGGAACGACGGGAGATTTGGAAACACCATATATTTT. It yields the protein CASRNDGRFGNTIYF.

V and J are TRBV4-1 and TRBJ2-3, with TRBD2 as a possible D gene (7 bases). This CDR3 contains 16 residues. The germline V gene has CDR1 MGHRA and CDR2 YSYEKL. The germline V and J ends were trimmed by 8 bases and 2 bases, with 20 bases remaining between them. The CDR3 DNA is TGCGCCAGCGCAATGAGGCGGGGGCCGTTCACAGATACGCAGTATTTT. It translates to CASAMRRGPFTDTQYF.

This chain uses TRBV13 with TRBJ2-3; D is uncertain. This CDR3 region has 13 residues. Germline V lookup: CDR1 PRHDT, CDR2 FYEKMQ (reference sequence). Trimming took off 0 bases at V and 6 bases at J, with 7 bases between the two ends. CDR3 DNA sequence: TGTGCCAGCAGCTTAGGCCCCTACGATACGCAGTATTTT. Its protein is CASSLGPYDTQYF. The full variable domain, completed using reference TRBV13 and TRBJ2-3, is AAGVIQSPRHLIKEKRETATLKCYPIPRHDTVYWYQQGPGQDPQFLISFYEKMQSDKGSIPDRFSAQQFSDYHSELNMSSLELGDSALYFCASSLGPYDTQYFGPGTRLTVL.

This clone came up once. The chain has TRBV9 and TRBJ1-2; D is undetermined. The length of the CDR3 is 15 residues. The V end lost 0 bases, the J end lost 5 bases, and 14 bases lay between the germline ends. Germline CDR1 SGDLS, CDR2 YYNGEE. The CDR3 loop is CASSVGSEVTYGYTF. In DNA, the CDR3 is TGTGCCAGCAGCGTAGGGTCGGAGGTCACGTATGGCTACACCTTC.

The chain has TRBV19 and TRBJ1-5; 7 nucleotides match TRBD1. Germline values: CDR1 LNHDA, CDR2 SQIVND (reference sequence). The CDR3 covers 18 residues. With 2 bases clipped from V and 2 bases from J, the junction kept 12 bases outside the gene matches. This CDR3 is CASSILPGQYKGNQPQHF. CDR3 bases: TGTGCCAGTAGTATATTACCGGGACAGTATAAGGGCAATCAGCCCCAGCATTTT.

Of note for this clone: The identical CDR3 is also encoded by other nucleotide sequences in the sample. This chain joins TRBV19 and TRBJ2-2; 8 positions match TRBD2. The V gene end was trimmed by 1 base and the J gene end by 5 bases; junction bases not matched to a gene: 3. The V gene's germline CDR1 is LNHDA and CDR2 SQIVND (reference sequence). The length of the CDR3 is 15 residues. Here the CDR3 reads CASSIGGGGTGELFF. The CDR3 DNA reads TGTGCCAGTAGTATAGGTGGCGGGGGGACCGGGGAGCTGTTTTTT.

The table lists this clone with a few counts. For the CDR3, the DNA is TGTGCAAGTCGCGTGCGGACAGGGGTGGAAACTGGGGCCAACGTCCTGACTTTC. This encodes CASRVRTGVETGANVLTF. The chain has TRBV12-2 and TRBJ2-6; the DNA was not used to check the table's D call, TRBD1. TRBV12-2 is an annotated pseudogene. The CDR3 totals 18 residues.